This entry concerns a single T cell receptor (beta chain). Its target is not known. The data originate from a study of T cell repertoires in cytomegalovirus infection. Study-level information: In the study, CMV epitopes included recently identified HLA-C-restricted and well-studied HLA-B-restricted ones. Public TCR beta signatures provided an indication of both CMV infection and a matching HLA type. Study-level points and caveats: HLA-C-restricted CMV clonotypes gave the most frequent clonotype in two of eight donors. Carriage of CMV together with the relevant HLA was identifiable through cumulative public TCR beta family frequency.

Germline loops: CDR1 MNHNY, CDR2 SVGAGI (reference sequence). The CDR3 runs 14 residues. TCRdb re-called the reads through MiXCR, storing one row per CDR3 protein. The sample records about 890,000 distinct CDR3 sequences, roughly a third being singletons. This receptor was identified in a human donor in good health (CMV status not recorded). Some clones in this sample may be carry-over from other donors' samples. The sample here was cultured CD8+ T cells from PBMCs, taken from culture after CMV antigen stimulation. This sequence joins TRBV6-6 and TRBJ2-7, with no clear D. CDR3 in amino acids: CANSYSAVSYEQYV. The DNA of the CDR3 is TGTGCCAACAGTTACTCAGCAGTGTCCTACGAGCAGTACGTC.